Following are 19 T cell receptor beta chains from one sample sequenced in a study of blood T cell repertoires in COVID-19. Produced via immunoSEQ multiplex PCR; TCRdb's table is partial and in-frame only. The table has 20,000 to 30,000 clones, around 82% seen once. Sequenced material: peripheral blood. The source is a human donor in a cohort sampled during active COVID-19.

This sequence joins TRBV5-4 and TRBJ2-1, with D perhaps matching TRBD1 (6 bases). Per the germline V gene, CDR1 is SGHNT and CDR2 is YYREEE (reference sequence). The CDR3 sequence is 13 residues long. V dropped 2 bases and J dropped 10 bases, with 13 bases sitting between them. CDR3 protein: CASSFDRGKEQFF. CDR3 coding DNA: TGTGCCAGCAGCTTCGATAGGGGGAAGGAGCAGTTCTTC.

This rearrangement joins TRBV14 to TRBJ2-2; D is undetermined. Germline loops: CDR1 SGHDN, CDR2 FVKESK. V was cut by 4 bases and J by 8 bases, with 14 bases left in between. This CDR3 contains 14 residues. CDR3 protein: CASSPARGLGELFF. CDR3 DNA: TGTGCCAGCAGCCCTGCCCGAGGCTTAGGGGAGCTGTTTTTT.

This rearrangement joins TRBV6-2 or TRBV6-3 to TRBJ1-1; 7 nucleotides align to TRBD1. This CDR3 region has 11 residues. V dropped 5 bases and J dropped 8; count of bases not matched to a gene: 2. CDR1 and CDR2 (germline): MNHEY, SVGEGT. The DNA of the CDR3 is TGTGCCAGCAGTACAGGGGCCGAAGCTTTCTTT. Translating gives CASSTGAEAFF.

The CDR3 is CASSEASGGRSEKLFF. CDR3 DNA sequence: TGTGCCAGCAGTGAAGCATCGGGGGGGCGCTCAGAAAAACTGTTTTTT. This chain joins TRBV6-1 and TRBJ1-4; maybe TRBD1 (6 bases). Per germline, CDR1 MNHNS and CDR2 SASEGT. Trimming pared 0 bases from V and 8 bases from J, leaving 16 bases between. The CDR3 runs 16 residues.

In DNA, the CDR3 is TGTGCTAGTGGTTTGAGACCAGGGTCCTCCTACGAGCAGTACTTC. Protein product: CASGLRPGSSYEQYF. The V gene is TRBV12-5, the J gene TRBJ2-7; a possible D gene is TRBD1 (5 bases). V gave up 2 bases and J gave up 0 bases, with 11 bases separating them. Germline V gene lookup returns CDR1 LGHNT and CDR2 FRNRAP. CDR3 length equals 15 residues.

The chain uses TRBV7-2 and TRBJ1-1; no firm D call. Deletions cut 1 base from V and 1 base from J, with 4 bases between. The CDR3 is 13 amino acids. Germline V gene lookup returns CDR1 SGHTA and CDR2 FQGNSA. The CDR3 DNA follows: TGTGCCAGCAGCTTAGACAGGAACACTGAAGCTTTCTTT. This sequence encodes CASSLDRNTEAFF.

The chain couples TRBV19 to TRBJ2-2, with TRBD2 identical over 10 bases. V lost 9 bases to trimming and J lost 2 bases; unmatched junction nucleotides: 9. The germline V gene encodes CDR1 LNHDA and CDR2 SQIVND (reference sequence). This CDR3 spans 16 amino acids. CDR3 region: CASRDRTSGNTGELFF. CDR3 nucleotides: TGTGCCAGCCGAGATCGGACTAGCGGAAACACCGGGGAGCTGTTTTTT.

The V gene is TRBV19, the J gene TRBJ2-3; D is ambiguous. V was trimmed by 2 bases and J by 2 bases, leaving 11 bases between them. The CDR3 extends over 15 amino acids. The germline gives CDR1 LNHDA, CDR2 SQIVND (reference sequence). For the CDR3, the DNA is TGTGCCAGTAGTATAAATCCAGGTACCACAGATACGCAGTATTTT. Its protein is CASSINPGTTDTQYF. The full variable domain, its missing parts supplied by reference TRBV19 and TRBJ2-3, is DGGITQSPKYLFRKEGQNVTLSCEQNLNHDAMYWYRQDPGQGLRLIYYSQIVNDFQKGDIAEGYSVSREKKESFPLTVTSAQKNPTAFYLCASSINPGTTDTQYFGPGTRLTVL.

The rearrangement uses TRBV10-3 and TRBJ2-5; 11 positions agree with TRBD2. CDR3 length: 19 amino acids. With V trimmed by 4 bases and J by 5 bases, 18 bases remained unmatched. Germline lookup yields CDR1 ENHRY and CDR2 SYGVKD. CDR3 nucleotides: TGTGCCATCAGTGGAATAGCGGGAGGGCCCGTGAATAGAGGGGAGACCCAGTACTTC. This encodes CAISGIAGGPVNRGETQYF.

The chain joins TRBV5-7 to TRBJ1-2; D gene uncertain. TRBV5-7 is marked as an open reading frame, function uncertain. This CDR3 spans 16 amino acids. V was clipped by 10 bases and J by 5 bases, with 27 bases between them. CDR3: CARQETDTPLQYGYTF. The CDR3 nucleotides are TGTGCCCGTCAAGAAACAGATACCCCGCTTCAATATGGCTACACCTTC.

DNA for the CDR3: TGTGCCAGCAGTTTTGACGGACAGGGGGGCTACAATGAGCAGTTCTTC. Its protein product is CASSFDGQGGYNEQFF. The J gene is TRBJ2-1, the V gene TRBV7-2, with 10 bases aligning to TRBD1. V trimming: 6 bases; J trimming: 3 bases; junction bases outside the gene matches: 8. Germline V lookup: CDR1 SGHTA, CDR2 FQGNSA. This CDR3 is built from 16 residues.

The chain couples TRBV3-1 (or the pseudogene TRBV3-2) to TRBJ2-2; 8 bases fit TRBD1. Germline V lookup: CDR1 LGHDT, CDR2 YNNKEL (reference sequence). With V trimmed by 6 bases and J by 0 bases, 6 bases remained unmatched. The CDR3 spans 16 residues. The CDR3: CASSPPDRANTGELFF. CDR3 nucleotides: TGTGCCAGCAGTCCACCGGACAGGGCGAACACCGGGGAGCTGTTTTTT.

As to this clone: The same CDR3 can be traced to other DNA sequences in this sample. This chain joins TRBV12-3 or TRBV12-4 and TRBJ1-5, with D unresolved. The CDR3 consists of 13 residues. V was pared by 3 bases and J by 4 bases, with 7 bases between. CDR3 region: CASSLSQNQPQHF. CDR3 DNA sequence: TGTGCCAGCAGTTTGTCTCAGAATCAGCCCCAGCATTTT.

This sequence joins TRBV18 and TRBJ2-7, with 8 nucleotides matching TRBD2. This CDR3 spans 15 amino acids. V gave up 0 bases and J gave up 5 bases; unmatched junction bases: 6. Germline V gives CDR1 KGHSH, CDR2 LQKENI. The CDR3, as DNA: TGTGCCAGCTCACCACCGGCTAGCGGGCTGAACGAGCAGTACTTC. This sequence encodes CASSPPASGLNEQYF.

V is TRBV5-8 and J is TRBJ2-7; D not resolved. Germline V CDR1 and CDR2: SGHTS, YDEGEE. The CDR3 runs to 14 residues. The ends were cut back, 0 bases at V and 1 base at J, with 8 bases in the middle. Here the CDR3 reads CASSLDSGSYEQYF. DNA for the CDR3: TGTGCCAGCAGCTTGGACTCGGGTTCCTACGAGCAGTACTTC.

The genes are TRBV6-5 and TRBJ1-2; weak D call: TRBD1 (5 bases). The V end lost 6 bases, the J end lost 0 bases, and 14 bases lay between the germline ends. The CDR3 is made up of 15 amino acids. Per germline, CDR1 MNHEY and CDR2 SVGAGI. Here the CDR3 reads CASSRGTDTNYGYTF. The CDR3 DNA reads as TGTGCCAGCAGCCGGGGGACGGACACTAACTATGGCTACACCTTC.

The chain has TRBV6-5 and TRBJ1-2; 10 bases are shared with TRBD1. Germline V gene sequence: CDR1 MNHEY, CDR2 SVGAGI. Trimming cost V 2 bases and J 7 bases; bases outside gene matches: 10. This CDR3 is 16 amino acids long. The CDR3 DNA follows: TGTGCCAGCAGTTACGACCTGGGACAGGGGTTGCGTGGCTACACCTTC. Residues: CASSYDLGQGLRGYTF.

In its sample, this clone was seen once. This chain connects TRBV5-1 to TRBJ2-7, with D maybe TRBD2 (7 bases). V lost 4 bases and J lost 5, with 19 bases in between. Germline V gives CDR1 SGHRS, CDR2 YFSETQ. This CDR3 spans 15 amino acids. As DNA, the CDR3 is TGCGCCAGCAGCCCCCCCCTTGGGGGGGCCAACGAGCAGTACTTC. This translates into CASSPPLGGANEQYF.

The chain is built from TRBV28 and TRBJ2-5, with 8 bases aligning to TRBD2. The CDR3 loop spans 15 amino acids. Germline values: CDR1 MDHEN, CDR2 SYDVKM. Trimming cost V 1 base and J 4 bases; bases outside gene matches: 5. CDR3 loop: CASSLFRGGGETQYF. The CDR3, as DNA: TGTGCCAGCAGTTTATTCCGGGGGGGAGGAGAGACCCAGTACTTC.